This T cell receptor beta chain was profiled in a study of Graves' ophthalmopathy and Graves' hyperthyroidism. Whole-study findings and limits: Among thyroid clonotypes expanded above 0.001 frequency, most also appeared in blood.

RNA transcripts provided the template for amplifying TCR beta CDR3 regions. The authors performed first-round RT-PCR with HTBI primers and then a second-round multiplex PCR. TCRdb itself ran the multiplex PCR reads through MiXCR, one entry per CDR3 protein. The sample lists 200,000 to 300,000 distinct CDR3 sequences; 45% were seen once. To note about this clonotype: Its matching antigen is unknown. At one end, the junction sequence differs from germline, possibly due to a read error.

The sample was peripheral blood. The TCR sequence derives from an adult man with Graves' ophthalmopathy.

The CDR3 bases are TGTGCCAGCAGTTTAGCGTTTGTCCAGGAGACCCAGTACTTC. It yields the protein CASSLAFVQETQYF. The chain has TRBV11-1 and TRBJ2-5, with D perhaps TRBD2 (5 bases). The germline V gene encodes CDR1 SGHAT and CDR2 FQDESV (reference sequence). The CDR3 consists of 14 residues.